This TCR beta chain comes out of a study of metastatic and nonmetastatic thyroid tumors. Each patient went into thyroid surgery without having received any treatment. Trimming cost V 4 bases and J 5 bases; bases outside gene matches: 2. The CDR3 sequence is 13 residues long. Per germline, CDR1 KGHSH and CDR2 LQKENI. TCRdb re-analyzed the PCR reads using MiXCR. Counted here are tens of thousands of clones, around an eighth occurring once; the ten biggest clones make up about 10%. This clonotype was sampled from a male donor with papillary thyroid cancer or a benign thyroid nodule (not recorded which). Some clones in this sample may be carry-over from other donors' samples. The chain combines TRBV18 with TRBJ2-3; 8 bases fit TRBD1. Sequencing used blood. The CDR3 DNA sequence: TGTGCCAGCTCACGGACAGGGAAAGATACGCAGTATTTT. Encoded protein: CASSRTGKDTQYF.